The 5 T cell receptor beta chains presented below share a single source sample, sequenced in a study of CD8+CD57+ T cells in acquired aplastic anemia. For CDR3 and TCR beta VDJ profiling, genomic DNA was the template used. TCRdb passed the reads through MiXCR, listing each CDR3 protein once. The data contain roughly 80,000 distinct CDR3 sequences, around 44% of them seen just once; the ten biggest clones take up over 50%. The sample taken for sequencing was sorted CD4+, CD8+, or CD8+CD57+ T cells (not recorded which) from PBMCs. The receptors here all came from a human donor in good health, serving as a control.

The rearrangement joins TRBV10-3 to TRBJ2-7; D uncertain. The CDR3 covers 12 residues. V was shortened by 5 bases and J by 11 bases, with 16 bases between the two germline ends. Germline values: CDR1 ENHRY, CDR2 SYGVKD. CDR3 DNA: TGTGCCATCAGTAGATCCGACGGAGACGAGTACTTC. This translates into CAISRSDGDEYF.

Ten or more counts support this clonotype. V is TRBV15 and J is TRBJ2-7, with D possibly TRBD2 on 5 matching bases. V dropped 1 base and J dropped 0 bases, with 7 bases sitting between them. The CDR3 contains 14 residues. Germline V gene data show CDR1 as LNHNV and CDR2 as YYDKDF (reference sequence). The CDR3 DNA reads as TGTGCCACCAGCAGAGCCGACTACTCCTACGAGCAGTACTTC. It translates to CATSRADYSYEQYF.

The chain couples TRBV24-1 to TRBJ2-7; D gene unclear. The germline V gene has CDR1 KGHDR and CDR2 SFDVKD. This CDR3 is built from 13 residues. The V end was cut by 9 bases, the J end by 1 base, with 12 bases between. The CDR3 sequence: CATGGTESYEQYF. Written as DNA, the CDR3 is TGTGCCACCGGCGGCACAGAATCCTACGAGCAGTACTTC.

The V gene is TRBV2, the J gene TRBJ1-2; D possibly corresponds to TRBD1 (5 bases). Germline loops: CDR1 SNHLY, CDR2 FYNNEI. The ends were cut back, 7 bases at V and 1 base at J, with 16 bases in the middle. This CDR3 has 15 amino acids. CDR3 protein: CASISGTARNYGYTF. The DNA of the CDR3 is TGTGCCAGCATAAGCGGGACCGCTCGTAACTATGGCTACACCTTC. Filled out from reference TRBV2 and TRBJ1-2, the complete variable domain reads EPEVTQTPSHQVTQMGQEVILRCVPISNHLYFYWYRQILGQKVEFLVSFYNNEISEKSEIFDDQFSVERPDGSNFTLKIRSTKLEDSAMYFCASISGTARNYGYTFGSGTRLTVV.

This clonotype turned up a few times. The rearrangement links TRBV15 to TRBJ2-7, with 9 bases matching TRBD1. The CDR3 runs to 17 residues. Trimming took 0 bases from V and 6 from J; bases not matched to a gene: 12. The germline V gene encodes CDR1 LNHNV and CDR2 YYDKDF (reference sequence). The CDR3 sequence: CATSREGTGGRRVEQYF. The CDR3 nucleotides read TGTGCCACCAGCAGAGAGGGAACAGGGGGCAGACGTGTCGAGCAGTACTTC.